The TCR beta chain under discussion was sequenced for a study of molecular identifiers for immune sequencing clone quantification listed by TCRdb under 2018. A note on the overall study: For a replicate experiment, the RNA from either about 20,000 or 100,000 naive CD8 T cells was divided into five aliquots, and four of those aliquots went on to sequencing. This methods study benchmarked molecular-identifier clustering-based TCR repertoire sequencing (MIDCIRS) and TCR RNA copy counting, using CD8 T cells to do so.

Libraries of naive CD8 T cells were generated from roughly 20,000 to 1,000,000 sorted cells, with 10%, 30% or 50% of the purified RNA used. On a BD FACSAria II, naive CD8 T cells were FACS-sorted as CD8+CD4-CCR7+CD45RA+ and collected into RLT Plus buffer. Nine to eleven TCR copies' worth of Jurkat RNA were spiked into roughly 19,000-1,000,000 naive CD8 T cell samples to test detection sensitivity. Enrichment of CD8 T cells was performed with RosetteSep CD8+ T Cell Enrichment Cocktail and Ficoll-Paque, after which ACK red cell lysis was carried out. The germline V gene encodes CDR1 MNHEY and CDR2 SMNVEV (reference sequence). The CDR3, cysteine through phenylalanine, is 14 amino acids long. The only DNA kept is the CDR3, 42 bases in frame from the first base. V is reduced by 2 bases and J by 1 base, leaving a spacing of 9 bases between them. Receptor libraries were prepared by PCR. Sequencing relied on an Illumina HiSeq 4000. Bulk TCR libraries were made following a previously described method, with the TCR primers given in Table S5. The Qiagen AllPrep DNA/RNA kit was used to purify total RNA. Before any analysis, reads coming from multiple sequencing runs of the same library were combined into one pool. In the authors' own workflow: Reads were retained only if the reads had an exact TCR constant sequence, and the retained reads were trimmed to 150 nt and grouped according to their 12-nt molecular barcodes. Reads inside each barcode group were sub-clustered using a 15% Levenshtein threshold, and a quality-weighted consensus sequence was constructed for each RNA molecule. Non-functional sequences were discarded, and so were lower-count sequences lying one edit away from another sequence. Based on a fit of two negative binomial distributions, barcode sub-clusters having less than 20% of the maximum read count were discarded. Clones were called with MiXCR by TCRdb after fastp trimmed the public reads at Q25, and only in-frame beta chains were retained. Records with the same CDR3 protein are collapsed into one entry carrying the most frequent genes and DNA. The V and J calls and clone size come from TCRdb's table, not from the authors' own analysis. The sample table lists 600,000 to 650,000 distinct CDR3 sequences, 15% to 20% of them with a count of one. The ten largest clones capture 0.85% to 0.9% of the sample.

Points on this clonotype: Its binding antigen is unknown. No base qualities exist here, and no much larger clone lies one base off it.

Broad study findings and their caveats: Spiked-in Jurkat TCR RNA equal to a single cell's worth was reported to be detectable even within 1,200,000 naive CD8 T cells. When barcode sub-clustering was left out, chimeric consensus sequences inflated TCR diversity, with chimeras reaching as high as 47%. In CMV-specific effector cells, over 97% of molecules were held by clones above 20 RNA copies, whereas under 1% of molecules were held by such clones in naive cells. Naive libraries contained spiked-in Jurkat TCR RNA (approximately ten copies' worth), which is not part of the donor repertoire. Identical TCR molecules sharing a barcode could cause highly expanded clone sizes to be underestimated. Modeling gave about 3 recovered TCR RNA copies per cell versus around 9.9 by digital PCR, implying approximately 30% capture efficiency.

The receptor's source is a human donor in good health. Some libraries in this study had Jurkat cell RNA spiked in. Here the chain combines TRBV27 and TRBJ2-7; the D gene cannot be named for sure. The sample comprised naive CD8+ T cells from blood, with Jurkat cell RNA spiked in. Sample cell subset or site, as interpreted from the label and publication: FACS-sorted CD8+CD4-CCR7+CD45RA+ naive T cells. Here is the DNA: TGTGCCAGCAGTTTAAAATCTTATTCCTACGAGCAGTACTTC. Translated, this gives CASSLKSYSYEQYF.